A single T cell receptor (beta chain) is shown here with its context. The CDR3 length is 15 residues. Trimming cost V 5 bases and J 6 bases, with 16 bases left between them. Per the germline V gene, CDR1 is MNHEY and CDR2 is SMNVEV (reference sequence). TCRdb's table, derived via immunoSEQ multiplex PCR, lists solely in-frame clones and lacks some. Counted here are about 59,000 clones, around three quarters occurring once; the ten biggest clones make up around 0.51%. This sample was taken from a study of memory CD4+ T cells and cytomegalovirus serostatus. Single viable CD3+CD4+CD8-CD45RO+ cells were sorted as the memory CD4+ T cells. Serostatus was set by detecting CMV pp150, pp28, p38, p52 IgG.

The sequencing input was memory CD4+ T cells from blood. This receptor was obtained from an adult in good health and CMV-seronegative. Some clones in this sample may be carry-over from other donors' samples. This chain uses TRBV27 with TRBJ1-4; D gene uncertain. CDR3 region: CASSPPERRHEKLFF. The CDR3 nucleotides are TGTGCCAGCAGTCCGCCAGAACGAAGGCATGAAAAACTGTTTTTT.